The 13 T cell receptor beta chains reported below all come from one sample, sequenced in a study of T cells expressing NK-cell markers. No DNA is given; TCRdb re-called the 5' RACE reads and lists each CDR3 protein once. Reported are approximately 150,000 distinct CDR3 sequences; the ten largest clones contain 9.5% to 15%. The specimen was blood T cells: a sorted CD56 or NKG2C T cell subset, CD4+ or CD8+ T cells, or bulk PBMC T cells (not recorded which). The source of these receptors is a man aged 18 to 35 in good health.

The genes are TRBV5-1 and TRBJ2-5; the TRBD2 assignment by TCRdb is unverifiable without DNA. The CDR3 spans 13 residues. Germline CDR1 and CDR2: SGHRS and YFSETQ. The CDR3 sequence is CASYPWGAETQYF.

V gene TRBV19 combines with J gene TRBJ1-5. Looked up from germline, CDR1 is LNHDA and CDR2 is SQIVND (reference sequence). The CDR3 runs to 13 residues. CDR3 in amino acids: CASSMVRRQPQHF.

This chain uses TRBV20-1 with TRBJ2-5; no DNA is available, so the TRBD2 call from TCRdb remains unchecked. The CDR3 sequence is 14 residues long. Germline lookup yields CDR1 DFQATT and CDR2 SNEGSKA (reference sequence). CDR3 loop: CSARPPTSGVTQYF.

J is TRBJ2-2 and V is TRBV5-4. CDR1 and CDR2 (germline): SGHNT, YYREEE (reference sequence). CDR3 length: 15 amino acids. The CDR3 protein is CASSLEFEGTGELFF.

J is TRBJ2-5 and V is TRBV5-1; the TRBD2 assignment by TCRdb is unverifiable without DNA. Germline V lookup: CDR1 SGHRS, CDR2 YFSETQ. The CDR3 consists of 14 residues. CDR3 sequence: CASRAGGWQETQYF.

CDR3 sequence: CASSPTTSNNEQFF. The chain has TRBV4-1 and TRBJ2-1; no DNA is available, so the TRBD2 call from TCRdb remains unchecked. This CDR3 has 14 amino acids. The germline V gene encodes CDR1 MGHRA and CDR2 YSYEKL.

CDR3 loop: CASSIRGTGANVLTF. J is TRBJ2-6 and V is TRBV19; the D call from TCRdb, TRBD2, cannot be confirmed without DNA. The CDR3 covers 15 residues. Germline values: CDR1 LNHDA, CDR2 SQIVND (reference sequence). Variable domain in full (rest from reference TRBV19 and TRBJ2-6): DGGITQSPKYLFRKEGQNVTLSCEQNLNHDAMYWYRQDPGQGLRLIYYSQIVNDFQKGDIAEGYSVSREKKESFPLTVTSAQKNPTAFYLCASSIRGTGANVLTFGAGSRLTVL.

The chain has TRBV11-2 and TRBJ1-2. Germline lookup yields CDR1 SGHAT and CDR2 FQNNGV. The CDR3 runs to 17 residues. The CDR3 here is CASSLGFEGLRDYGYTF.

This chain links TRBV6-2 or TRBV6-3 with TRBJ2-7; TCRdb's D gene call, TRBD1, goes unchecked for lack of DNA. CDR1 MNHEY and CDR2 SVGEGT come from the germline V gene. This CDR3 contains 14 residues. CDR3 amino acids: CASTGTGNLFEQNF.

The chain has TRBV19 and TRBJ1-5. Germline CDR1 LNHDA, CDR2 SQIVND (reference sequence). The CDR3 is made up of 13 amino acids. CDR3 sequence reads: CASNGPSLGPQHF.

J is TRBJ1-1 and V is TRBV5-5; there is no DNA to check the TCRdb D call of TRBD1. The CDR3 loop spans 13 amino acids. Germline V lookup: CDR1 SGHKS, CDR2 YYEKEE (reference sequence). This chain's CDR3 is CASSWDPETEAFF.

The chain employs TRBV6-1 and TRBJ2-3; TCRdb's assignment of TRBD2 cannot be checked, as there is no DNA. Germline values: CDR1 MNHNS, CDR2 SASEGT. CDR3 size: 16 residues. The CDR3 sequence is CASRTSGQDWADTQYF.

This chain uses TRBV28 with TRBJ2-1; TCRdb lists TRBD1, though no DNA is available to test this call. The germline CDR1 and CDR2 sequences are MDHEN and SYDVKM. The CDR3 totals 15 residues. CDR3 sequence reads: CASSTGIKSYNEQFF.